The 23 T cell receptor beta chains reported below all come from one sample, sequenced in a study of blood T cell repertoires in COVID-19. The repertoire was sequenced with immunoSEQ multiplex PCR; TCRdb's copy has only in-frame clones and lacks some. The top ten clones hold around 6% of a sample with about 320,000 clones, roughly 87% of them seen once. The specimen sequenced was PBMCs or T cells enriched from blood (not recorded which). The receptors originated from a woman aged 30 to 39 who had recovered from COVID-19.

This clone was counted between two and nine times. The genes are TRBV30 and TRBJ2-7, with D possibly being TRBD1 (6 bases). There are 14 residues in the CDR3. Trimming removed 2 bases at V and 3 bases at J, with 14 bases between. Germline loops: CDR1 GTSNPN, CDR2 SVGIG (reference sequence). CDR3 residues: CAWSPPGQGYEQYF. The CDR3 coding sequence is TGTGCCTGGAGTCCCCCGGGACAAGGCTACGAGCAGTACTTC.

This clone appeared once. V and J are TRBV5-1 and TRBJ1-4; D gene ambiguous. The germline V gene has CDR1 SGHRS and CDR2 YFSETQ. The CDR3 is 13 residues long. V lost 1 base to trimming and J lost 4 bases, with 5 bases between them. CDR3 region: CASSLRINEKLFF. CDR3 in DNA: TGCGCCAGCAGCTTGCGTATTAATGAAAAACTGTTTTTT.

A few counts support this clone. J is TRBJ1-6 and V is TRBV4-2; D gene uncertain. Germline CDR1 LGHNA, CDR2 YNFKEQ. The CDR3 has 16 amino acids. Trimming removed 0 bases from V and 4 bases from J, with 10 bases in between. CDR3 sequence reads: CASSQDGTGYNSPLHF. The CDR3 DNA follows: TGTGCCAGCAGCCAAGACGGAACGGGATATAATTCACCCCTCCACTTT.

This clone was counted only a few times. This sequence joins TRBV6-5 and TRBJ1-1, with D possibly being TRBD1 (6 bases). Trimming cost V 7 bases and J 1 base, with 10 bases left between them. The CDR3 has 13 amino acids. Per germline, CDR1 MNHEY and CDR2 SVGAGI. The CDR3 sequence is CASMGARNTEAFF. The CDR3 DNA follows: TGTGCCAGCATGGGGGCGAGGAACACTGAAGCTTTCTTT.

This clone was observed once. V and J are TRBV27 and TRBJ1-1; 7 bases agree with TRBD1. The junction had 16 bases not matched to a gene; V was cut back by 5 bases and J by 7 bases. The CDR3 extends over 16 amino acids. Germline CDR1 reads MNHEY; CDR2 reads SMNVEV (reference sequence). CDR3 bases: TGTGCCAGCAGTCCCCAGGGAGGTAGGGGGCAGGGTGAAGCTTTCTTT. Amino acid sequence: CASSPQGGRGQGEAFF.

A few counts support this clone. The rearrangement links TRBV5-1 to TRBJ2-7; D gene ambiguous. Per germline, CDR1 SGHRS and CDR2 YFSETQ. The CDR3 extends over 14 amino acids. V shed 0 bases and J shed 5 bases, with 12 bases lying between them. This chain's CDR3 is CASSLGHRLDEQYF. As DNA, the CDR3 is TGCGCCAGCAGCTTGGGACACCGCTTGGACGAGCAGTACTTC.

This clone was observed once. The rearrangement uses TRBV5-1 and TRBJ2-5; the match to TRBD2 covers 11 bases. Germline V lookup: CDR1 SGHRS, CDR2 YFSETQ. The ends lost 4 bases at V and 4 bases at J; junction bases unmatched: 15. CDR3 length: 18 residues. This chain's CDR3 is CASSDGVSGGALGETQYF. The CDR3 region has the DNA TGCGCCAGCAGCGATGGAGTTAGCGGGGGGGCCCTAGGAGAGACCCAGTACTTC.

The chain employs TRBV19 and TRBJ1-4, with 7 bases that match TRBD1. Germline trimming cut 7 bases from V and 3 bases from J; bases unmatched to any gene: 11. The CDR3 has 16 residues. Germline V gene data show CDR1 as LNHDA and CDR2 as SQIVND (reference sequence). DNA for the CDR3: TGTGCCAGTACCTCGACCTGGGACAGATCTAATGAAAAACTGTTTTTT. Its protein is CASTSTWDRSNEKLFF.

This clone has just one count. The chain's CDR3 is CASSPGQGAVGNTIYF. DNA of the CDR3: TGTGCCAGCAGCCCGGGACAGGGGGCGGTTGGAAACACCATATATTTT. The rearrangement links TRBV7-3 to TRBJ1-3, with 12 bases identical to TRBD1. J lost 3 bases, V lost 5 bases, and 5 bases had no gene match. Germline assignment: CDR1 SGHTA and CDR2 FQGTGA. The CDR3 extends over 16 amino acids.

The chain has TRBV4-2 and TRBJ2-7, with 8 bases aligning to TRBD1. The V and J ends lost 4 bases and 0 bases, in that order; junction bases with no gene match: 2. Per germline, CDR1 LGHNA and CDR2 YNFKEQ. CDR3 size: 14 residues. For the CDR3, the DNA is TGTGCCAGCAGCCGGGACAGGAGCTCCTACGAGCAGTACTTC. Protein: CASSRDRSSYEQYF.

DNA of the CDR3: TGTGCCAGCAGACTGACAGAAAGCAATCAGCCCCAGCATTTT. Translated: CASRLTESNQPQHF. V gene TRBV2 combines with J gene TRBJ1-5; possible D gene TRBD1, 5 bases. Germline V gives CDR1 SNHLY, CDR2 FYNNEI. V lost 6 bases to trimming and J lost 1 base, with 10 bases between them. The CDR3 is 14 amino acids.

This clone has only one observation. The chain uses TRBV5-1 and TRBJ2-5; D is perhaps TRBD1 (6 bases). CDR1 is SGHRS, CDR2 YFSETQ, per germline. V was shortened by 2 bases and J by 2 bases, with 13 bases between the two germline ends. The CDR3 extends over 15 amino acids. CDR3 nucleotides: TGCGCCAGCAGCTTTGTGGTGGGGGCTCAAGAGACCCAGTACTTC. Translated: CASSFVVGAQETQYF.

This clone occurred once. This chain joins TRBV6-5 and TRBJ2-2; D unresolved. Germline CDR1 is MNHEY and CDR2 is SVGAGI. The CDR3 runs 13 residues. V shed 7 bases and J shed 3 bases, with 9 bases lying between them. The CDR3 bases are TGTGCCAGCACCTACCGGGACACCGGGGAGCTGTTTTTT. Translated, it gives CASTYRDTGELFF.

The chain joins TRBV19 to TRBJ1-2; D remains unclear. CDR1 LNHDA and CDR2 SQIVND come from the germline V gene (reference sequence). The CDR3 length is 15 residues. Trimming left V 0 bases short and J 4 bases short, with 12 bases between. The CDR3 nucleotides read TGTGCCAGTAGTATAGATGCAGGCAACCCCTATGGCTACACCTTC. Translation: CASSIDAGNPYGYTF. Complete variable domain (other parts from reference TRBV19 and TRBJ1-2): DGGITQSPKYLFRKEGQNVTLSCEQNLNHDAMYWYRQDPGQGLRLIYYSQIVNDFQKGDIAEGYSVSREKKESFPLTVTSAQKNPTAFYLCASSIDAGNPYGYTFGSGTRLTVV.

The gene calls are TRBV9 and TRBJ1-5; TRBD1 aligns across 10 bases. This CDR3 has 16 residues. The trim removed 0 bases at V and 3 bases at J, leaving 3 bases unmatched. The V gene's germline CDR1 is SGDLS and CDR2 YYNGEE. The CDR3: CASSVGGTGVNQPQHF. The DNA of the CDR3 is TGTGCCAGCAGCGTAGGGGGGACAGGGGTCAATCAGCCCCAGCATTTT.

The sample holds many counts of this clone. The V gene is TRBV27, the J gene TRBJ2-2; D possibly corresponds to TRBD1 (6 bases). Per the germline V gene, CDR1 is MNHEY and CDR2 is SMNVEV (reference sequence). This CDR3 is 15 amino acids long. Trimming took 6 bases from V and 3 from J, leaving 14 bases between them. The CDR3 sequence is CASSRTGSDTGELFF. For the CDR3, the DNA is TGTGCCAGCAGCCGTACAGGGTCGGACACCGGGGAGCTGTTTTTT.

The CDR3 loop is CASSQDGGGYTGELFF. Written as DNA, the CDR3 is TGTGCCAGCAGCCAAGATGGGGGGGGTTACACCGGGGAGCTGTTTTTT. V usage is TRBV4-2 and J usage is TRBJ2-2, with 7 positions matching TRBD2. Trimming cost V 0 bases and J 3 bases; bases outside gene matches: 4. This CDR3 contains 16 residues. Germline CDR1 and CDR2: LGHNA and YNFKEQ.

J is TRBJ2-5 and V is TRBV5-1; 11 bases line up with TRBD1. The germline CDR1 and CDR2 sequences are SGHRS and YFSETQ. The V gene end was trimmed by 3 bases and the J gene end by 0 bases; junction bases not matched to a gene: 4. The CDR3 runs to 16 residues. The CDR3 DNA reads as TGCGCCAGCAGCTCCGCGGGACAGGGGGACCAAGAGACCCAGTACTTC. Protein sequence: CASSSAGQGDQETQYF.

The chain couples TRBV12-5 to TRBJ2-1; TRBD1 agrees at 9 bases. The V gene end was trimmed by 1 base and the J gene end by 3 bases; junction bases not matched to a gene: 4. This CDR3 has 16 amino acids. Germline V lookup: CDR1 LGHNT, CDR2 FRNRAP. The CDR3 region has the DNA TGTGCTAGTGGTTTGGGTAGGACAGGGGACTACAATGAGCAGTTCTTC. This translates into CASGLGRTGDYNEQFF.

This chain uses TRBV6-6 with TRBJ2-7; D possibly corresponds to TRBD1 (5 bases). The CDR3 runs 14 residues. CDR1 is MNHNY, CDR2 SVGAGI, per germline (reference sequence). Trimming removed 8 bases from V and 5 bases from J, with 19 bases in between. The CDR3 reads CASGRQRTIHEQYF. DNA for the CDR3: TGTGCCAGCGGAAGACAGAGAACGATCCACGAGCAGTACTTC.

CDR3 amino acids: CASSLSHRASDTQYF. The CDR3 nucleotides read TGTGCCAGCAGCTTAAGTCACAGGGCCTCAGATACGCAGTATTTT. The chain employs TRBV6-5 and TRBJ2-3, with D perhaps matching TRBD1 (6 bases). The CDR3 runs to 15 residues. Germline CDR1 MNHEY, CDR2 SVGAGI. The V end lost 6 bases, the J end lost 4 bases, and 17 bases lay between the germline ends.

The CDR3 nucleotides are TGTGCCAGCAGCATCAGACAGGGTAATGAAAAACTGTTTTTT. Its protein is CASSIRQGNEKLFF. The chain uses TRBV7-9 and TRBJ1-4; 7 positions agree with TRBD1. With V trimmed by 5 bases and J by 4 bases, 4 bases remained unmatched. CDR3 length equals 14 residues. Germline lookup yields CDR1 SEHNR and CDR2 FQNEAQ (reference sequence).

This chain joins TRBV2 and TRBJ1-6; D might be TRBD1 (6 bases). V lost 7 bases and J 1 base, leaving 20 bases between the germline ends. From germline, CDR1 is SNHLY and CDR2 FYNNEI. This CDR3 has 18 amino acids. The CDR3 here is CASIARGPPWSYNSPLHF. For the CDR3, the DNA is TGTGCCAGCATCGCCAGGGGCCCACCATGGTCCTATAATTCACCCCTCCACTTT. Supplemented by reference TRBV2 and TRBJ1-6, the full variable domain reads EPEVTQTPSHQVTQMGQEVILRCVPISNHLYFYWYRQILGQKVEFLVSFYNNEISEKSEIFDDQFSVERPDGSNFTLKIRSTKLEDSAMYFCASIARGPPWSYNSPLHFGNGTRLTVT.